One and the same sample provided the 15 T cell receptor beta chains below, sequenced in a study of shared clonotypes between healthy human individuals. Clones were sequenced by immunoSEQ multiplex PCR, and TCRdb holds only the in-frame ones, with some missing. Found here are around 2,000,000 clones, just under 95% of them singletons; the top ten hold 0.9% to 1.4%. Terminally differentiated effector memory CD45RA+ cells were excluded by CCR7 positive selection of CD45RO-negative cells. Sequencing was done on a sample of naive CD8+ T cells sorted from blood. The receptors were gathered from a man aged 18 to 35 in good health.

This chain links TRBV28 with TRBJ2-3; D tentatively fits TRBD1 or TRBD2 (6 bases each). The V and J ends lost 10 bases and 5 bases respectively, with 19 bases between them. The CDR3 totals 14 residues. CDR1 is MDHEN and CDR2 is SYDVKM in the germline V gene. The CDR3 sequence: CATLKQGGVDTQYF. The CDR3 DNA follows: TGTGCCACCTTGAAACAGGGAGGAGTAGATACGCAGTATTTT.

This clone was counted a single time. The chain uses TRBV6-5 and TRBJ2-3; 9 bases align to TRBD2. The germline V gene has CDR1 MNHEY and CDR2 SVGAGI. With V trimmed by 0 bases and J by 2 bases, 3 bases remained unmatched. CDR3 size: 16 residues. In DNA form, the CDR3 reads TGTGCCAGCAGTTACTCGGCGGGGGGGACCACAGATACGCAGTATTTT. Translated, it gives CASSYSAGGTTDTQYF.

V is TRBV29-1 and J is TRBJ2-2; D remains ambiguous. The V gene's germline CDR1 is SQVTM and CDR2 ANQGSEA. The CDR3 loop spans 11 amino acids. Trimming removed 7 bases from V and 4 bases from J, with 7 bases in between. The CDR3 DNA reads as TGCAGCGGCTGGTCCACCGGGGAGCTGTTTTTT. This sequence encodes CSGWSTGELFF.

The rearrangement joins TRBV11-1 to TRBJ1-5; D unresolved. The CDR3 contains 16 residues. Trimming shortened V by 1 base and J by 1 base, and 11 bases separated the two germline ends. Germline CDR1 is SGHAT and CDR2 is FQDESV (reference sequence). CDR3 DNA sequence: TGTGCCAGCAGCTTAGAGTTCTACAGCAGCAATCAGCCCCAGCATTTT. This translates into CASSLEFYSSNQPQHF.

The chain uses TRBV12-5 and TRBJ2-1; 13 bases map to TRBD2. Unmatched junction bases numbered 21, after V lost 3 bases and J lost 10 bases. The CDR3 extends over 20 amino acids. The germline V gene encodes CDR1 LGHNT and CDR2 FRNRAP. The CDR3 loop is CASGFPNPPPLAGGPQEQFF. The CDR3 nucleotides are TGTGCTAGTGGTTTCCCGAACCCTCCGCCACTAGCGGGAGGGCCTCAGGAGCAGTTCTTC.

The CDR3 coding sequence is TGTGCCAGCAGCTCCTCACAGAACAATGAGCAGTTCTTC. Translation gives CASSSSQNNEQFF. This chain uses TRBV5-4 with TRBJ2-1; D not certain. This CDR3 spans 13 amino acids. V lost 3 bases and J lost 5, with 9 bases in between. From germline, CDR1 is SGHNT and CDR2 YYREEE (reference sequence). The full variable domain, completed using reference TRBV5-4 and TRBJ2-1, is ETGVTQSPTHLIKTRGQQVTLRCSSQSGHNTVSWYQQALGQGPQFIFQYYREEENGRGNFPPRFSGLQFPNYSSELNVNALELDDSALYLCASSSSQNNEQFFGPGTRLTVL.

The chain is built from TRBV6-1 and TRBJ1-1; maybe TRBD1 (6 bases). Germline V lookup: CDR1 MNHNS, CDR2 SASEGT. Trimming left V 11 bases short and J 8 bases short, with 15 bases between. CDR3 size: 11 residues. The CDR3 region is CAVGGGWEAFF. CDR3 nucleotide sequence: TGTGCCGTAGGAGGGGGTTGGGAAGCTTTCTTT.

In DNA, the CDR3 is TGTGCCATCAGTGTAGTTGGCCCATCCTACGAGCAGTACTTC. It specifies CAISVVGPSYEQYF. The rearrangement uses TRBV10-3 and TRBJ2-7; D is undetermined. Per germline, CDR1 ENHRY and CDR2 SYGVKD. CDR3 length equals 14 residues. The V end lost 4 bases, the J end lost 1 base, and 11 bases lay between the germline ends.

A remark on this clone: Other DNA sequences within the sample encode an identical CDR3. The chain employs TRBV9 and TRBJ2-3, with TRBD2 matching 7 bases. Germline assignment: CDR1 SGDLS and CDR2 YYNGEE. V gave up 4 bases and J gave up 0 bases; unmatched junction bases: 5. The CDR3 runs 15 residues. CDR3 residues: CASSSRLASTDTQYF. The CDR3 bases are TGTGCCAGCAGCTCCCGACTAGCCAGCACAGATACGCAGTATTTT.

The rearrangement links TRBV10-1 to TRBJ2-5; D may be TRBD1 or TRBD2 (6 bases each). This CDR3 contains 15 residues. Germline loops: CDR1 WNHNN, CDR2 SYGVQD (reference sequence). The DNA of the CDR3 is TGCGACATCAGGGGCCCAGGGAGGTTAGGAGAGACCCAGTACTTC. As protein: CDIRGPGRLGETQYF.

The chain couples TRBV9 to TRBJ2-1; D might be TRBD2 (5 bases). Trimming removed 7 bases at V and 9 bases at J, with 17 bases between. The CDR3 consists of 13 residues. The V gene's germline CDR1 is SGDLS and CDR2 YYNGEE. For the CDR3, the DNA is TGTGCCAGCGAGGGCGGGCTTCGCCGTGAGCAGTTCTTC. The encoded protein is CASEGGLRREQFF.

This chain's CDR3 is CASSYPEGGEAFF. The CDR3 DNA reads as TGTGCCAGCAGTTACCCCGAAGGAGGTGAAGCTTTCTTT. The genes are TRBV6-5 and TRBJ1-1; no reliable D call. Trimming pared 2 bases from V and 7 bases from J, leaving 11 bases between. The CDR3 totals 13 residues. CDR1 MNHEY and CDR2 SVGAGI come from the germline V gene.

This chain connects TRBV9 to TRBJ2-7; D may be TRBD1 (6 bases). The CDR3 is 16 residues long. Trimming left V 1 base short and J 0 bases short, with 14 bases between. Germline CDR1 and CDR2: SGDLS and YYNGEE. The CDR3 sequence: CASSVSEDSPSYEQYF. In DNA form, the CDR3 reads TGTGCCAGCAGCGTATCAGAGGACAGCCCCTCCTACGAGCAGTACTTC.

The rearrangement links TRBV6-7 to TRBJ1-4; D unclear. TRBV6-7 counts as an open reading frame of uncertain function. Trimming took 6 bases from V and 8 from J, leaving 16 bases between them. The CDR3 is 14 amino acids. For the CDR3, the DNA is TGTGCCAGCAGCCCCGGGCCCGAGAGGGAAAAACTGTTTTTT. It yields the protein CASSPGPEREKLFF.

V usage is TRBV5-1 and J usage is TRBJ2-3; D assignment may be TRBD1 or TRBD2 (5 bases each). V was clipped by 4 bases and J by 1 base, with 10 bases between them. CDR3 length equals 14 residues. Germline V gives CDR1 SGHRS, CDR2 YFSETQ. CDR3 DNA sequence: TGCGCCAGCAGCCCGGGGCCAGGCACAGATACGCAGTATTTT. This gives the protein CASSPGPGTDTQYF.